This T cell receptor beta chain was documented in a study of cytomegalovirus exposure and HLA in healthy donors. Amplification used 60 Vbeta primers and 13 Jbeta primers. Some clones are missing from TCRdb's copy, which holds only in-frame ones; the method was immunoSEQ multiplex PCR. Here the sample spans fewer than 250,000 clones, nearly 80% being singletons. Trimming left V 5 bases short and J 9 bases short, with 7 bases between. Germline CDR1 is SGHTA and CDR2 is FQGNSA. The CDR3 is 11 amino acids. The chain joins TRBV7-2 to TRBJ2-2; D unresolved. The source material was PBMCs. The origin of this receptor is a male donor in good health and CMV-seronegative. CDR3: CASSERRELFF. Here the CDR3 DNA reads TGTGCCAGCAGCGAGAGGCGGGAGCTGTTTTTT.